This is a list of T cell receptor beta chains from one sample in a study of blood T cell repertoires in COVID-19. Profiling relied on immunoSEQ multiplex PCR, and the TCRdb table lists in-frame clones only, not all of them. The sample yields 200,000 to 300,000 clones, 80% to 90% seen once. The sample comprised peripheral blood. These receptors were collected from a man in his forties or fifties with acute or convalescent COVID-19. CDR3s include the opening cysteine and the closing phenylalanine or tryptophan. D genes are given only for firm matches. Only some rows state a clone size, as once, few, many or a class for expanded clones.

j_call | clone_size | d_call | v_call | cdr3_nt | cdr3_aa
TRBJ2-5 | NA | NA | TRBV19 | TGTGCCAGTAGTATAGGCAGCGGGGAGACCCAGTACTTC | CASSIGSGETQYF
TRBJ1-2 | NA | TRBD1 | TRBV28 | TGTGCCAGTTCTATTGCCGGGACAGGGCTTGGCTACACCTTC | CASSIAGTGLGYTF
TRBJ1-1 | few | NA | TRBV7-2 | TGTGCCAGCAGCTTAGTAAGTGGACAGCCGAACACTGAAGCTTTCTTT | CASSLVSGQPNTEAFF
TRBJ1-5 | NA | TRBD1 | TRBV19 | TGTGCCAGTAGTCTCCGGGACAGACTCAATCAGCCCCAGCATTTT | CASSLRDRLNQPQHF
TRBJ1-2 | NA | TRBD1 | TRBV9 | TGTGCCAGCAGCGAACAGGACAGGGCGGGTGGCTACACCTTC | CASSEQDRAGGYTF
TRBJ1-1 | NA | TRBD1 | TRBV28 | TGTGCCAGCCTACGGGACAGGGACACTGAAGCTTTCTTT | CASLRDRDTEAFF
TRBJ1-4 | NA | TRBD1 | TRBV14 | TGTGCCAGCAGCTCCCTAGGACAGGGCGATGAAAAACTGTTTTTT | CASSSLGQGDEKLFF
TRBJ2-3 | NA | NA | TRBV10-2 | TGCGCCAGCAGTGGCCCGGTTCAGGTAGATACGCAGTATTTT | CASSGPVQVDTQYF
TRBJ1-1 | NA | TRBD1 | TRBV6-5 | TGTGCCAGCAGTAGCGGGACAGGGAAGCCTGAAGCTTTCTTT | CASSSGTGKPEAFF
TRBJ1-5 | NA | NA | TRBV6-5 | TGTGCCAGCAGGACAGCGAGCAATCAGCCCCAGCATTTT | CASRTASNQPQHF
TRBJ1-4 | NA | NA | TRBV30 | TGTGCCTGGAGAGACGGACTTAATGAAAAACTGTTTTTT | CAWRDGLNEKLFF
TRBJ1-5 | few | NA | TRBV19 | TGTGCCAGTAGTATAGAACGAGGGTATCTCCAGCCCCAGCATTTT | CASSIERGYLQPQHF
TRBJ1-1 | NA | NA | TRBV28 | TGTGCCAGCAGTTTTCCCAGGAACACTGAAGCTTTCTTT | CASSFPRNTEAFF
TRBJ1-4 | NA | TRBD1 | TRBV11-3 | TGTGCCAGCAGCCCTCGGACAGGGTGGAGTGAAAAACTGTTTTTT | CASSPRTGWSEKLFF
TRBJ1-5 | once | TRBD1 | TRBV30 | TGTGCCTGGTCCACCGGGACAGGGTTACCCCCCAATCAGCCCCAGCATTTT | CAWSTGTGLPPNQPQHF
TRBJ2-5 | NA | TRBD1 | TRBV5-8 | TGTGCCAGCAGCTTGGGACAGGGGGCAGGGCAGACCCAGTACTTC | CASSLGQGAGQTQYF
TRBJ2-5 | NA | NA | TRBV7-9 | TGTGCCAGCAGCCCCCCCGTGACAGATCAAGAGACCCAGTACTTC | CASSPPVTDQETQYF
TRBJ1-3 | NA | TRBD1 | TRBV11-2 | TGTGCCAGCAGCTCCACTAGACAGGGGGCGAGAGGAAACACCATATATTTT | CASSSTRQGARGNTIYF
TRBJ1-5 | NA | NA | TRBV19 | TGTGCCAGTAGTACGGTAATCGGCAATCAGCCCCAGCATTTT | CASSTVIGNQPQHF
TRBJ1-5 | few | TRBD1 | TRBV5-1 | TGCGCCAGCAGCTTGGGGACAGGGACTAGCAATCAGCCCCAGCATTTT | CASSLGTGTSNQPQHF
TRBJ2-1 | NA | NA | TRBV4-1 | TGCGCCAGCAGCCAAGAGAGGGTGAATGAGCAGTTCTTC | CASSQERVNEQFF
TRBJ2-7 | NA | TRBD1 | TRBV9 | TGTGCCAGCACTTACGGACAGGCCCCCTACGAGCAGTACTTC | CASTYGQAPYEQYF
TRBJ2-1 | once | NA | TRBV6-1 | TGTGCCAGCAGTGATCCCTCCTTAAGTGGAATACTAGTAAATGAGCAGTTCTTC | CASSDPSLSGILVNEQFF
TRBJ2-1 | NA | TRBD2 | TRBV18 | TGTGCCAGCTCACCGCAACCTTCTAGCGGACAAGGTAACAATGAGCAGTTCTTC | CASSPQPSSGQGNNEQFF
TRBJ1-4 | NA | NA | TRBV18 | TGTGCCAGCTCACCCGTGGGAGACAATGAAAAACTGTTTTTT | CASSPVGDNEKLFF
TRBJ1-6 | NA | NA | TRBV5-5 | TGTGCCAGCAGCTTGGGAGGGAAGCCCCTCCACTTT | CASSLGGKPLHF
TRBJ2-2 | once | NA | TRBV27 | TGTGCCAGTGCTCACAGACCGAACACCGGGGAGCTGTTTTTT | CASAHRPNTGELFF
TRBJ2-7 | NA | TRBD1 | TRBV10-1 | TGCGCCAGCAGTAAAGGGACAGGCCCTTACGAGCAGTACTTC | CASSKGTGPYEQYF
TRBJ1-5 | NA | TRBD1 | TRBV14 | TGTGCCAGCAGCCAAGGACAGGGGCCTTATCAGCCCCAGCATTTT | CASSQGQGPYQPQHF
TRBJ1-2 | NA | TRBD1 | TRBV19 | TGTGCCAGTAGCAGGGACAGGGCTAACTATGGCTACACCTTC | CASSRDRANYGYTF
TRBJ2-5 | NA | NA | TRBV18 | TGTGCCAGCTCACCGGAGGAGACCCAGTACTTC | CASSPEETQYF
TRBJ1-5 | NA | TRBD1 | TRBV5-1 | TGCGCCAGCAGCTTGGAAGGGGGCCGCAATCAGCCCCAGCATTTT | CASSLEGGRNQPQHF
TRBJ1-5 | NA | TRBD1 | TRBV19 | TGTGCCAGTAGTATAGTCGGGACAGGGGGGTATCAGCCCCAGCATTTT | CASSIVGTGGYQPQHF
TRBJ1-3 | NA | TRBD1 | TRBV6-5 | TGTGCCAGCAGGCTGACAGGGGGCGACGGAAACACCATATATTTT | CASRLTGGDGNTIYF
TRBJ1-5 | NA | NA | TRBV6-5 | TGTGCCAGCACTAGAGGGTTTGGCAATCAGCCCCAGCATTTT | CASTRGFGNQPQHF
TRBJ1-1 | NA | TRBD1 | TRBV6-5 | TGTGCCAGCAGACCCCCGGGACAGGGGGAAGCTTTCTTT | CASRPPGQGEAFF
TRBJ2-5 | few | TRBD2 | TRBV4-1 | TGCGCCAGCAGCCCAGTAGCGGGCCCACAAGAGACCCAGTACTTC | CASSPVAGPQETQYF
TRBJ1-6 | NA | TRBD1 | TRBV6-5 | TGTGCCAGCAACAGGGGGAATTCACCCCTCCACTTT | CASNRGNSPLHF
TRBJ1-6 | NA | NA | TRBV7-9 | TGTGCCAGCAGCTTATTCGGACAGACCAATTCACCCCTCCACTTT | CASSLFGQTNSPLHF
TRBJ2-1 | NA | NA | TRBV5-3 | TGTGCCAGAAGCTGTACCGGGACTTACTCCTACAATGAGCAGTTCTTC | CARSCTGTYSYNEQFF
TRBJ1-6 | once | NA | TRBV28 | TGTGCCAGCAGCGGTGCGGGGCTCAGGGATTCACCCCTCCACTTT | CASSGAGLRDSPLHF
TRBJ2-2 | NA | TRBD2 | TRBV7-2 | TGTGCCAGCCGGGGGGGGCCAAACACCGGGGAGCTGTTTTTT | CASRGGPNTGELFF
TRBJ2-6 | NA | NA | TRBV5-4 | TGTGCCAGCAGCTTACCTGACATCGCCAACGTCCTGACTTTC | CASSLPDIANVLTF
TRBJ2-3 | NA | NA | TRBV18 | TGTGCCAGCTCTTACATCACAGATACGCAGTATTTT | CASSYITDTQYF
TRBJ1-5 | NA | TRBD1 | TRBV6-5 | TGTGCCAGCAGGGAGGACAGGGCTCAGCCCCAGCATTTT | CASREDRAQPQHF
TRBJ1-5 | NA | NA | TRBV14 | TGTGCCAGCAGCCAGGGAGGATTTAATCAGCCCCAGCATTTT | CASSQGGFNQPQHF
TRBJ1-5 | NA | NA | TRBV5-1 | TGCGCCAGCAGCTTGGGGACATCTAATCAGCCCCAGCATTTT | CASSLGTSNQPQHF
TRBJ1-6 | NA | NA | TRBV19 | TGTGCCAGTAGTATAGTCGGGGGGCGCGTACTTATGGATTCACCCCTCCACTTT | CASSIVGGRVLMDSPLHF
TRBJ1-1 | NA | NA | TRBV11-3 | TGTGCCAGCAGCTCTGAGGGCTTCACTGAAGCTTTCTTT | CASSSEGFTEAFF
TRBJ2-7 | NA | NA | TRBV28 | TGTGCCAGCAGTTTACCTCAGACACCTCCCTACGAGCAGTACTTC | CASSLPQTPPYEQYF
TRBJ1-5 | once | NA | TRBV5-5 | TGTGCCAGCAGCCCTTCAGGGGATAGCAATCAGCCCCAGCATTTT | CASSPSGDSNQPQHF
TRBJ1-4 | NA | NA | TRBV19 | TGTGCCAGTAGTGTGACAGTGGCGTCGGAAAAACTGTTTTTT | CASSVTVASEKLFF
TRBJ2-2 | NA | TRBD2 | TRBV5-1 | TGCGCCAGCAGCCTACGTGGGGGGGACACCGGGGAGCTGTTTTTT | CASSLRGGDTGELFF